These T cell receptor beta chains were read from a single sample in a study of blood T cell repertoires in COVID-19. Here immunoSEQ multiplex PCR was the method, and the copy in TCRdb shows in-frame clones only, minus some. The sample contains about 130,000 clones, 70% to 80% of which appear only once. Sequencing was done on a sample of peripheral blood. The source is a woman in her seventies with COVID-19, enrolled during active disease. Each CDR3 is given with its conserved first and last residue. The D gene is left open where the match is weak. Expanded clones are given a class, and other clones once, few, many or no size at all.

.,TRBD1,TRBJ1-5,TRBV6-2/TRBV6-3,TGTGCCAGCAGTCAGAGACAGGGGGCGACTTTAAATCAGCCCCAGCATTTT,CASSQRQGATLNQPQHF
.,TRBD2,TRBJ2-2,TRBV6-5,TGTGCCAGCAGTTACGAAGCGGGGGGGATCGGGGAGCTGTTTTTT,CASSYEAGGIGELFF
.,TRBD1,TRBJ2-2,TRBV28,TGTGCCAGCAGTTTAAACAGGGGACGTTCCGGGGAGCTGTTTTTT,CASSLNRGRSGELFF
.,TRBD2,TRBJ2-5,TRBV20-1,TGCAGTGCTAGTGGGGTCCTAGCGGGGTCCCGGGGGGAGACCCAGTACTTC,CSASGVLAGSRGETQYF
once,TRBD1,TRBJ1-1,TRBV5-1,TGCGCCAGCAGCTCTCGATTGACAGGGGGCAACACTGAAGCTTTCTTT,CASSSRLTGGNTEAFF
.,.,TRBJ1-1,TRBV30,TGTGCCTGGAACACAGGTGGAGCTAACACTGAAGCTTTCTTT,CAWNTGGANTEAFF
.,.,TRBJ1-3,TRBV7-2,TGTGCCAGCAGCCCCCGAAGCAACACCATATATTTT,CASSPRSNTIYF
few,TRBD1,TRBJ1-2,TRBV6-5,TGTGCCAGCATCCCTGGAGGGGACAGCTTCGTCTACACCTTC,CASIPGGDSFVYTF
.,TRBD1,TRBJ1-1,TRBV5-5,TGTGCCAGCAGCACCCGGGAAGGGGGCGGTCCGAACACTGAAGCTTTCTTT,CASSTREGGGPNTEAFF
.,.,TRBJ1-1,TRBV27,TGTGCCAGCAGTTTAGGCAGGAACACTGAAGCTTTCTTT,CASSLGRNTEAFF
.,.,TRBJ1-2,TRBV29-1,TGCAGCGTTGACCCAACGAGTACGTATGGCTACACCTTC,CSVDPTSTYGYTF
.,.,TRBJ1-1,TRBV15,TGTGCCACCAGCAGAGACTGGCAGGGGCTGGGGAACACTGAAGCTTTCTTT,CATSRDWQGLGNTEAFF
.,.,TRBJ2-7,TRBV6-5,TGTGCCAGCAACGCGTACGTTTCCTACGAGCAGTACTTC,CASNAYVSYEQYF
.,.,TRBJ2-4,TRBV28,TGTGCCAGCAGTTCCCGGGACATTCAGTACTTC,CASSSRDIQYF
.,.,TRBJ1-2,TRBV5-4,TGTGCCAGCAGCTTGGCCGCCGGCGCGGGGGGCTACACCTTC,CASSLAAGAGGYTF
.,.,TRBJ2-3,TRBV2,TGTGCCAGCGGATGGACTCCCACAGATACGCAGTATTTT,CASGWTPTDTQYF
.,.,TRBJ1-2,TRBV6-1,TGTGCCAGCAGTGAAAAGACAGACCCGGTCGTCTATGGCTACACCTTC,CASSEKTDPVVYGYTF
.,.,TRBJ2-5,TRBV6-1,TGTGCCAGCAGTGAGCTATCGGGCGGGGGCCGACAAGAGACCCAGTACTTC,CASSELSGGGRQETQYF
.,.,TRBJ1-2,TRBV30,TGTGCCTCCAGCGGGGGCAGGCGGGGATATGGCTACACCTTC,CASSGGRRGYGYTF
.,.,TRBJ1-5,TRBV5-1,TGCGCCAGCAGACCCGGTATGGGGGGGACTCAGCCCCAGCATTTT,CASRPGMGGTQPQHF
many,TRBD1,TRBJ1-6,TRBV2,TGTGCCAGCATGGGGACAGGGGTATTTTCTGATAATTCACCCCTCCACTTT,CASMGTGVFSDNSPLHF
.,.,TRBJ1-4,TRBV4-2,TGTGCCAGCAGCCAAAGGGGAACTAATGAAAAACTGTTTTTT,CASSQRGTNEKLFF
.,.,TRBJ1-5,TRBV15,TGTGCCACCAGCAGAGAGACAGGAACGCGCAATCAGCCCCAGCATTTT,CATSRETGTRNQPQHF
.,.,TRBJ1-3,TRBV6-5,TGTGCCAGCAGAGCAAGTTTCTCTGGAAACACCATATATTTT,CASRASFSGNTIYF
.,.,TRBJ1-2,TRBV10-3,TGTGCCATCAGTGAGGCGACAGATAACTATGGCTACACCTTC,CAISEATDNYGYTF
.,.,TRBJ1-1,TRBV6-5,TGTGCCAGCAGTTATGGTATAGGGGGAGACACTGAAGCTTTCTTT,CASSYGIGGDTEAFF
.,TRBD1,TRBJ2-7,TRBV11-2,TGTGCCAGCAGCCGTGACAGGGCCTACGAGCAGTACTTC,CASSRDRAYEQYF
.,TRBD1,TRBJ1-2,TRBV6-2/TRBV6-3,TGTGCCAGCAGTCAAGACAGGGCATGGAGCTACACCTTC,CASSQDRAWSYTF
.,.,TRBJ2-2,TRBV5-1,TGCGCCAGCAGAATAGGAGGGGCGCTGAACACCGGGGAGCTGTTTTTT,CASRIGGALNTGELFF
.,TRBD1,TRBJ1-2,TRBV7-2,TGTGCCAGCAGCTTAGGGGGACAGGGAGGTTTAAACTATGGCTACACCTTC,CASSLGGQGGLNYGYTF
.,TRBD1,TRBJ2-1,TRBV28,TGTGCCAGCAGTTCCGGGACAGGGACCGACAATGAGCAGTTCTTC,CASSSGTGTDNEQFF
.,TRBD1,TRBJ1-1,TRBV28,TGTGCCAGCAGCGGACAGGGAATGAACACTGAAGCTTTCTTT,CASSGQGMNTEAFF
.,.,TRBJ2-5,TRBV10-3,TGTGCCATCAAAACAGGGAGTAACCAAGAGACCCAGTACTTC,CAIKTGSNQETQYF
.,.,TRBJ1-6,TRBV27,TGTGCCAGCAGTGACCCGGGGTCACCCCTCCACTTT,CASSDPGSPLHF
.,TRBD1,TRBJ1-6,TRBV2,TGTGCCAGCAGTGGGGGGGACAGGGGGAATTCACCCCTCCACTTT,CASSGGDRGNSPLHF
.,TRBD2,TRBJ2-4,TRBV7-3,TGTGCCAGCAGCTCAATAGCGGGGATAATACTAGCCAAAAACATTCAGTACTTC,CASSSIAGIILAKNIQYF
.,TRBD1,TRBJ1-1,TRBV5-6,TGTGCCAGCAGCTTGGGGCAGGGGGCACAGAACACTGAAGCTTTCTTT,CASSLGQGAQNTEAFF
.,TRBD2,TRBJ2-3,TRBV5-4,TGTGCCAGCAGCCAAGGACTAGCGGGGAGCACAGATACGCAGTATTTT,CASSQGLAGSTDTQYF
.,.,TRBJ1-5,TRBV19,TGTGCCAGTAGTATTGGGGGAGGTAGCAATCAGCCCCAGCATTTT,CASSIGGGSNQPQHF
.,.,TRBJ2-1,TRBV5-1,TGCGCCAGCAGCTTCTTAGGGGGTCCTTGGGATGAGCAGTTCTTC,CASSFLGGPWDEQFF
.,TRBD1,TRBJ1-2,TRBV2,TGTGCCAGCAGCCGGGACAGGGGAGCTACGGGCTACACCTTC,CASSRDRGATGYTF
.,TRBD1,TRBJ1-2,TRBV5-1,TGCGCCAGCAGCCCAGGACAGGCAGGGGGCTATGGCTACACCTTC,CASSPGQAGGYGYTF
.,.,TRBJ1-2,TRBV5-4,TGTGCCAGCAGCACCTCACAGGCTTCCTATGGCGGCTACACCTTC,CASSTSQASYGGYTF
once,.,TRBJ1-6,TRBV11-2,TGTGCCAGCAGCTTAGGGGCAGGAGGAACCTATAATTCACCCCTCCACTTT,CASSLGAGGTYNSPLHF
.,.,TRBJ2-5,TRBV5-6,TGTGCCAGCAGCCCTAGCGCCGGGGAGTGGGAGACCCAGTACTTC,CASSPSAGEWETQYF
few,.,TRBJ2-5,TRBV6-1,TGTGCCAGCAGTGAAGGGGTCCCCGCAGGGACCCAGTACTTC,CASSEGVPAGTQYF
.,.,TRBJ2-5,TRBV6-5,TGTGCCAGCAAGGAGTATCTGAGTTTTGCGGAGACCCAGTACTTC,CASKEYLSFAETQYF
.,TRBD2,TRBJ2-1,TRBV3-1/TRBV3-2,TGTGCCAGCACGCCGAGGGGACTAGCGGGGGGGCAGAAGCAGTTCTTC,CASTPRGLAGGQKQFF